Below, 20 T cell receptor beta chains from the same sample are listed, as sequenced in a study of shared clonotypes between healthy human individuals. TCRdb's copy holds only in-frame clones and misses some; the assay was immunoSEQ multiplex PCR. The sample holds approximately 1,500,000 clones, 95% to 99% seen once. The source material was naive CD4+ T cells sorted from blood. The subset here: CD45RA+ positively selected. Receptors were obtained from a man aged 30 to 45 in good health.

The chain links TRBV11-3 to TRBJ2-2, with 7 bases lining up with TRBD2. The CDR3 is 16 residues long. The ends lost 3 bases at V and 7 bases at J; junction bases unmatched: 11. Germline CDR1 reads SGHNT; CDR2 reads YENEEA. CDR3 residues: CASSFSRGGSGGELFF. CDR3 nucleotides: TGTGCCAGCAGCTTTTCAAGAGGCGGGAGTGGCGGGGAGCTGTTTTTT.

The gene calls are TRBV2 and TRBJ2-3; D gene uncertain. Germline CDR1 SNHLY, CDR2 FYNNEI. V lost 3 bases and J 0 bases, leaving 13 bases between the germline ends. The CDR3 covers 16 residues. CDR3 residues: CASSETRRASTDTQYF. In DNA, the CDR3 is TGTGCCAGCAGTGAGACGCGCCGTGCTAGCACAGATACGCAGTATTTT.

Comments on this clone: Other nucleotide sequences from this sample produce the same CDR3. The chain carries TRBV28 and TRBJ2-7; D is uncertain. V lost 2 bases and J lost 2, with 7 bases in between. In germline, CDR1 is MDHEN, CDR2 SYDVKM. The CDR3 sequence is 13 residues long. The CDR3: CASSLTGPYEQYF. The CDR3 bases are TGTGCCAGCAGTTTAACCGGGCCCTACGAGCAGTACTTC. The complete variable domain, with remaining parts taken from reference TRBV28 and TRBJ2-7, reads DVKVTQSSRYLVKRTGEKVFLECVQDMDHENMFWYRQDPGLGLRLIYFSYDVKMKEKGDIPEGYSVSREKKERFSLILESASTNQTSMYLCASSLTGPYEQYFGPGTRLTVT.

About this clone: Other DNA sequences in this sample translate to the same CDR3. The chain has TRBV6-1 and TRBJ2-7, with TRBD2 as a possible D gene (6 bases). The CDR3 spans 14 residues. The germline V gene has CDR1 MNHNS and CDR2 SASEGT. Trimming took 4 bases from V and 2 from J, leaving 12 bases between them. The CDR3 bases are TGTGCCAGCAGTGTAGGCCTAGCGACCTACGAGCAGTACTTC. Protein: CASSVGLATYEQYF.

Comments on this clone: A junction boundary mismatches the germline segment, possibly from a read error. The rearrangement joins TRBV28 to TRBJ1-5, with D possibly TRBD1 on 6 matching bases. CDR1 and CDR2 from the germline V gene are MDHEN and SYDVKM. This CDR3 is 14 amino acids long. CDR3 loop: CASSVTGGNRPQHF. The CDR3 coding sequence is TGTGCCAGCAGTGTGACGGGGGGCAATCGGCCCCAGCATTTT.

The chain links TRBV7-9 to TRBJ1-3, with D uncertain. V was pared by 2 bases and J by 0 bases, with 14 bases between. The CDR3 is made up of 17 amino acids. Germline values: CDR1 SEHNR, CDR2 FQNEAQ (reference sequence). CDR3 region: CASSLIASFISGNTIYF. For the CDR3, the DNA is TGTGCCAGCAGCTTAATCGCCAGCTTTATCTCTGGAAACACCATATATTTT.

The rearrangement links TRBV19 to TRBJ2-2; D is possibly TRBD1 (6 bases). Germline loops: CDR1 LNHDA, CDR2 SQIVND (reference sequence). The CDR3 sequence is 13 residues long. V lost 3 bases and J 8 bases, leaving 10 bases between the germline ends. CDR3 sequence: CASSIRQGGELFF. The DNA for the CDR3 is TGTGCCAGTAGTATCCGCCAGGGGGGGGAGCTGTTTTTT.

The CDR3 spells CASSAKGVRNEQFF. CDR3 coding DNA: TGTGCCAGCAGCGCGAAGGGGGTTCGGAATGAGCAGTTCTTC. V gene TRBV9 combines with J gene TRBJ2-1; TRBD1 might be the D (6 bases). Germline CDR1 SGDLS, CDR2 YYNGEE. There are 14 residues in the CDR3. V gave up 3 bases and J gave up 7 bases, with 14 bases separating them. Variable domain in full (rest from reference TRBV9 and TRBJ2-1): DSGVTQTPKHLITATGQRVTLRCSPRSGDLSVYWYQQSLDQGLQFLIQYYNGEERAKGNILERFSAQQFPDLHSELNLSSLELGDSALYFCASSAKGVRNEQFFGPGTRLTVL.

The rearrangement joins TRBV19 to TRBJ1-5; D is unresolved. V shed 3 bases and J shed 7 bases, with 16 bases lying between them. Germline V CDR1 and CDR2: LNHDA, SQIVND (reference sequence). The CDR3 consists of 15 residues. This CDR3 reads CASSILSRTGQPQHF. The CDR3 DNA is TGTGCCAGTAGTATCTTGAGCAGGACGGGGCAGCCCCAGCATTTT.

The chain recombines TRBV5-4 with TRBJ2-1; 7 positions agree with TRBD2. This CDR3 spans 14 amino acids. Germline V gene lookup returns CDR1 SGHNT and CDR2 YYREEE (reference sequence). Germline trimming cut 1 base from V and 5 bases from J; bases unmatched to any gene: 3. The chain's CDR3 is CASSLLAEDNEQFF. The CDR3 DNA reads TGTGCCAGCAGCTTGCTAGCGGAGGACAATGAGCAGTTCTTC. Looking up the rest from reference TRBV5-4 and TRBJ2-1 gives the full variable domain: ETGVTQSPTHLIKTRGQQVTLRCSSQSGHNTVSWYQQALGQGPQFIFQYYREEENGRGNFPPRFSGLQFPNYSSELNVNALELDDSALYLCASSLLAEDNEQFFGPGTRLTVL.

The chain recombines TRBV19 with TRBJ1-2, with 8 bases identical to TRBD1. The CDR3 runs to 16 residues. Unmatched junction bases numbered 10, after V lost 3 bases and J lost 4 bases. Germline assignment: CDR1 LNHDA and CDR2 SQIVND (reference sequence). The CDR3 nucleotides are TGTGCCAGTAGTATGCAGGGGGCCTCCCTTCTCTATGGCTACACCTTC. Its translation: CASSMQGASLLYGYTF.

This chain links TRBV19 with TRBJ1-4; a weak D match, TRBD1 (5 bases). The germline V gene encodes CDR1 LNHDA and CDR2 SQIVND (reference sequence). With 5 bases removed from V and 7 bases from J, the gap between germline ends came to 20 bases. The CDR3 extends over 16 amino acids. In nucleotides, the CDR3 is TGTGCCAGTAGTCCACTACATCGGGGGAGGGGTGAAAAACTGTTTTTT. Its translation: CASSPLHRGRGEKLFF.

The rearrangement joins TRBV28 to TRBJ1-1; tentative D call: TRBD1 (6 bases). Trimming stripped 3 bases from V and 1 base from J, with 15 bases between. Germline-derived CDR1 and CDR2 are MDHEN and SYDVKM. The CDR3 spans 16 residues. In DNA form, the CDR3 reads TGTGCCAGCAGTTTCGGGGACACCATCTCGAACACTGAAGCTTTCTTT. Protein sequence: CASSFGDTISNTEAFF.

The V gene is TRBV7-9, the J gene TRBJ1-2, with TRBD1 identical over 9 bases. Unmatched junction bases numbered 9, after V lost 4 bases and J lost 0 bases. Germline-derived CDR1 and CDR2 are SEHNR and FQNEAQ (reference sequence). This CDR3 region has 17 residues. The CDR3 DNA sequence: TGTGCCAGCAGCTATAGACTGGACAGGGGTGCTAACTATGGCTACACCTTC. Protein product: CASSYRLDRGANYGYTF.

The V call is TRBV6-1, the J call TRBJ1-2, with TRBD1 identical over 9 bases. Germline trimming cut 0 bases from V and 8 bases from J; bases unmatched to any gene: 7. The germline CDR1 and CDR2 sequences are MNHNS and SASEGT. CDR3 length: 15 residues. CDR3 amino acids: CASSEATGQGLGYTF. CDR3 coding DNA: TGTGCCAGCAGTGAAGCGACGGGACAGGGCTTGGGCTACACCTTC.

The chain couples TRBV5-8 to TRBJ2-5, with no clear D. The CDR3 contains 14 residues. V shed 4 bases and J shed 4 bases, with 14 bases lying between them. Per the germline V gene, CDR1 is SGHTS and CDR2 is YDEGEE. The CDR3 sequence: CASSLGSALETQYF. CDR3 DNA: TGTGCCAGCAGCCTGGGGTCGGCCCTAGAGACCCAGTACTTC.

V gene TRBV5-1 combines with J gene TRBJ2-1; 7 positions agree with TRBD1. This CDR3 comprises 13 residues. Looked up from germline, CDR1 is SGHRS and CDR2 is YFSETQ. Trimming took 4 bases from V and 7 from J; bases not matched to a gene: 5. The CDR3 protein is CASSPQGPNEQFF. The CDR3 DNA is TGCGCCAGCAGCCCACAGGGGCCTAATGAGCAGTTCTTC. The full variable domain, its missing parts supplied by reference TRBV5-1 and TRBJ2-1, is KAGVTQTPRYLIKTRGQQVTLSCSPISGHRSVSWYQQTPGQGLQFLFEYFSETQRNKGNFPGRFSGRQFSNSRSEMNVSTLELGDSALYLCASSPQGPNEQFFGPGTRLTVL.

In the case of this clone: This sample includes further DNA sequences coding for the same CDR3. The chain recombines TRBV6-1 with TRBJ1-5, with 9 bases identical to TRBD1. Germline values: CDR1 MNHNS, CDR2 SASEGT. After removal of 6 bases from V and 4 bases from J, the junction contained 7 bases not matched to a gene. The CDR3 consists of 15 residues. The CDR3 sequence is CASSPDRGSNQPQHF. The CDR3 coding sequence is TGTGCCAGCAGCCCCGACAGGGGGTCTAATCAGCCCCAGCATTTT.

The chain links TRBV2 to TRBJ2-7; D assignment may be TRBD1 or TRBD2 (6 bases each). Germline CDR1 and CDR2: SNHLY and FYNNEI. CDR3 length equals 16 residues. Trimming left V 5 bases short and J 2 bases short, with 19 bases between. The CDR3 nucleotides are TGTGCCAGCAGTCGCGGGACAACAATGACCACCTACGAGCAGTACTTC. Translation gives CASSRGTTMTTYEQYF.

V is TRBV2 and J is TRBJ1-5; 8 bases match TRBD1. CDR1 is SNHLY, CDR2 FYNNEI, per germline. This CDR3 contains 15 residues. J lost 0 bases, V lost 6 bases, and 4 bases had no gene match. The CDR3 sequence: CASREGQVSNQPQHF. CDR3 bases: TGTGCCAGCAGGGAGGGACAGGTTAGCAATCAGCCCCAGCATTTT. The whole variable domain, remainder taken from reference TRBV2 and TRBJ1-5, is EPEVTQTPSHQVTQMGQEVILRCVPISNHLYFYWYRQILGQKVEFLVSFYNNEISEKSEIFDDQFSVERPDGSNFTLKIRSTKLEDSAMYFCASREGQVSNQPQHFGDGTRLSIL.